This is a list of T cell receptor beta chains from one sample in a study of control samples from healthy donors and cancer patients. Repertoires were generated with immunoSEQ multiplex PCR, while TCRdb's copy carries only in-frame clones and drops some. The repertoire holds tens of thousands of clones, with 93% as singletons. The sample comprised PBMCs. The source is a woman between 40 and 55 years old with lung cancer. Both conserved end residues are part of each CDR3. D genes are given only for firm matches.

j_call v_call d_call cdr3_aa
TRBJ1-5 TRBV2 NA CASSAFRTRTQHF
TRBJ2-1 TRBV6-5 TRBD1 CASSYFGGTGYEQFF
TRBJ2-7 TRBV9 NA CASSQGTIASYEQYF
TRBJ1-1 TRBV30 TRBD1 CAWSLPDRYTEAFF
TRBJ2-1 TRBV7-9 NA CASSVRQLDEQFF
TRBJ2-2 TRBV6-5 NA CASTPRPANTGELFF
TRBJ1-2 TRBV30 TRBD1 CAWSVPLGQGARGYTF
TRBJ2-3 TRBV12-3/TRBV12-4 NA CASTFGADTQYF
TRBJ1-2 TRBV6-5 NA CASSSRVSGYTF
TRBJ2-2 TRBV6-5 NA CASTPWRSGELFF
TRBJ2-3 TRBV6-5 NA CASSYSHTTDTQYF
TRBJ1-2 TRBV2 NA CASTSGWSGNRYGYTF
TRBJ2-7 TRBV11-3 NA CASSRHPGAGESYEQYF
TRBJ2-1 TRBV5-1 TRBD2 CASSPRERGGLVSYNEQFF
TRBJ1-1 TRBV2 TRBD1 CASKTGGGNTEAFF
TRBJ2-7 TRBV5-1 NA CASSTAGYEQYF
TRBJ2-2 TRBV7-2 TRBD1 CASSDRTGNTGELFF
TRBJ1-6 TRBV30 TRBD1 CAWTGTDNSPLHF
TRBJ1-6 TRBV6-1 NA CASSEVMESPLHF
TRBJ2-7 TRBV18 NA CASSPLISGTRPYEQYF
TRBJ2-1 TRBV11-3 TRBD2 CASSPSRWVAGGQLSEQFF
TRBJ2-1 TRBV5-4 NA CASSFGQELYNEQFF
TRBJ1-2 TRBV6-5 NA CASRRSGDNDYGYTF
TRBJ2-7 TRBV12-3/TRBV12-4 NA CASSFVVTYEQYF
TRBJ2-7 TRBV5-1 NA CASSGAGTQFYEQYF
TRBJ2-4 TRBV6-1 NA CASSEARYRDANIQYF
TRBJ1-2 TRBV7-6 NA CASRPYPSEGNYGYTF
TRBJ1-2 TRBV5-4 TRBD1 CASSPRTGHNYGYTF